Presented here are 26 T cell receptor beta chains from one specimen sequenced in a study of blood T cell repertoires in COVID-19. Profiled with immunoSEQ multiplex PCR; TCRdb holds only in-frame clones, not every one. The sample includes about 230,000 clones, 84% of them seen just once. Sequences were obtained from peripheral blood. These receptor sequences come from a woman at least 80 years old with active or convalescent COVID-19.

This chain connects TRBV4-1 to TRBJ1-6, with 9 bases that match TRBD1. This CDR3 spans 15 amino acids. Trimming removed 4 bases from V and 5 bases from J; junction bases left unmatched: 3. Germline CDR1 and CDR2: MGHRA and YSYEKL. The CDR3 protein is CASSLGQGNNSPLHF. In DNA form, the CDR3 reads TGCGCCAGCAGCCTCGGACAGGGGAATAATTCACCCCTCCACTTT.

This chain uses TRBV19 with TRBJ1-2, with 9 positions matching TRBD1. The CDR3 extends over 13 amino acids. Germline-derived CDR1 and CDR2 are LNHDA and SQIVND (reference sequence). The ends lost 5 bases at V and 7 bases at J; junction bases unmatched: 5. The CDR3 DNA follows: TGTGCCAGTAGTGTCACAGGGGGCGGTGGCTACACCTTC. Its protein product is CASSVTGGGGYTF.

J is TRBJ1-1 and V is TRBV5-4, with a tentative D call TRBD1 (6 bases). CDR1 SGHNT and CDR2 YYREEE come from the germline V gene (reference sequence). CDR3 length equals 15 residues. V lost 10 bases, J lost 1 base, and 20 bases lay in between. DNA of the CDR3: TGTGCCTTCCACCCCGGCGGACAGCCGAACACTGAAGCTTTCTTT. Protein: CAFHPGGQPNTEAFF.

The DNA of the CDR3 is TGTGCCAGCAGCTTAGCGGCTAGCGGTTTCTCCTACGAGCAGTACTTC. Translating it yields CASSLAASGFSYEQYF. The J gene is TRBJ2-7, the V gene TRBV7-2; 7 bases match TRBD2. CDR1 SGHTA and CDR2 FQGNSA come from the germline V gene. Unmatched junction bases numbered 5, after V lost 0 bases and J lost 0 bases. The CDR3 length is 16 residues.

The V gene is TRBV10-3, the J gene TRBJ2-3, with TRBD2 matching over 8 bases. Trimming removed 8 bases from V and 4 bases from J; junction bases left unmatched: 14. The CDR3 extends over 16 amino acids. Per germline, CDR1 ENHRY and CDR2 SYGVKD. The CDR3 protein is CAISETSGRGADTQYF. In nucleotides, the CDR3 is TGTGCCATCTCGGAGACGAGCGGGAGAGGGGCAGATACGCAGTATTTT.

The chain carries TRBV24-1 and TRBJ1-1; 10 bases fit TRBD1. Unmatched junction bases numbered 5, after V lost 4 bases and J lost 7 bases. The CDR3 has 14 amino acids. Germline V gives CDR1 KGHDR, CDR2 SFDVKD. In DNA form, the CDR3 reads TGTGCCACCAGTGAGACAGGGGGCGCGAGTGAAGCTTTCTTT. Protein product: CATSETGGASEAFF.

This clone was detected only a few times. The CDR3 nucleotides are TGTGCCTGGAGTGGAGCCGGTCTCCTTATTAACACAGATACGCAGTATTTT. As protein: CAWSGAGLLINTDTQYF. V is TRBV30 and J is TRBJ2-3; D not resolved. This CDR3 comprises 17 residues. Trimming removed 1 base at V and 2 bases at J, with 19 bases between. Germline loops: CDR1 GTSNPN, CDR2 SVGIG (reference sequence). The full variable domain, its missing parts supplied by reference TRBV30 and TRBJ2-3, is SQTIHQWPATLVQPVGSPLSLECTVEGTSNPNLYWYRQAAGRGLQLLFYSVGIGQISSEVPQNLSASRPQDRQFILSSKKLLLSDSGFYLCAWSGAGLLINTDTQYFGPGTRLTVL.

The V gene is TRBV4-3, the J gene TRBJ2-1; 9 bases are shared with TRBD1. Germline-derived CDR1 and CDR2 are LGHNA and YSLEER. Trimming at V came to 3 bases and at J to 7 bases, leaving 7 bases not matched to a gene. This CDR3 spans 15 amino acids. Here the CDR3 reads CASSQMTGGVNEQFF. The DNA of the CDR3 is TGCGCCAGCAGCCAGATGACAGGGGGTGTGAATGAGCAGTTCTTC.

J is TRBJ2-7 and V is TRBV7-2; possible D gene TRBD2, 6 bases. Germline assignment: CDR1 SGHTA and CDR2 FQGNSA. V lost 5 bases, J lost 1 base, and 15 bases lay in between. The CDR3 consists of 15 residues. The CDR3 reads CASSPRERSSYEQYF. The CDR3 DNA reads TGTGCCAGCAGCCCCCGGGAGCGGAGTTCCTACGAGCAGTACTTC.

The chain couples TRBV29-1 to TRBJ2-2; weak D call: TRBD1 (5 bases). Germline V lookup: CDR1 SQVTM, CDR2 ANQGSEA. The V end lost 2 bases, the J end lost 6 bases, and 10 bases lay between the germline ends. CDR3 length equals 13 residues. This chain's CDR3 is CSVEPLGAGELFF. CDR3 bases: TGCAGCGTTGAACCCCTAGGGGCCGGGGAGCTGTTTTTT.

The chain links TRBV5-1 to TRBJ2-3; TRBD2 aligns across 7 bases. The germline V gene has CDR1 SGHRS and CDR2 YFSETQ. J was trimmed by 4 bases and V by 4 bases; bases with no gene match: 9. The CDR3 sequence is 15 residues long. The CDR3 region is CASSVYTGGSDTQYF. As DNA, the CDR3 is TGCGCCAGCAGCGTATACACCGGGGGGTCAGATACGCAGTATTTT.

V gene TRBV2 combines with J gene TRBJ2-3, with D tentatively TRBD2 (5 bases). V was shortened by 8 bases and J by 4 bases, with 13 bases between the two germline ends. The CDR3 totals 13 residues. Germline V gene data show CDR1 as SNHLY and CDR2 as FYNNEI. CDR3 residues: CASGRGVPDTQYF. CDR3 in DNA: TGTGCCAGCGGGAGAGGAGTCCCAGATACGCAGTATTTT. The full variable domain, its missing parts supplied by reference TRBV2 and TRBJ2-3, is EPEVTQTPSHQVTQMGQEVILRCVPISNHLYFYWYRQILGQKVEFLVSFYNNEISEKSEIFDDQFSVERPDGSNFTLKIRSTKLEDSAMYFCASGRGVPDTQYFGPGTRLTVL.

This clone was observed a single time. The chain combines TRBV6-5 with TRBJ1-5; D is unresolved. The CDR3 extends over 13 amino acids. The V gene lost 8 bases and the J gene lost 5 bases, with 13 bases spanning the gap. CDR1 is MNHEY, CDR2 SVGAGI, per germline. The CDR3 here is CASVQQFHQPQHF. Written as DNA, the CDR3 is TGTGCCAGCGTTCAACAGTTCCATCAGCCCCAGCATTTT.

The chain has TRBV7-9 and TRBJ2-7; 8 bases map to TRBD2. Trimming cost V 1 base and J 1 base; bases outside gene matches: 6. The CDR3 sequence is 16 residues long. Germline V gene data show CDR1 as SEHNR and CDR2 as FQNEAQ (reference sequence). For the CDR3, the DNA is TGTGCCAGCAGCTTAGGTTTAGCGGGATCATCCTACGAGCAGTACTTC. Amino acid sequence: CASSLGLAGSSYEQYF.

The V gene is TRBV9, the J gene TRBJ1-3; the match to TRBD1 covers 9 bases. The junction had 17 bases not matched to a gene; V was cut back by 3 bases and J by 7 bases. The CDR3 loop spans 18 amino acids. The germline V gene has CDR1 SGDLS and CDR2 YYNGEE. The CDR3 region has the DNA TGTGCCAGCAGCGCCTTTTTGGGACAGGGAGTAATGGCGAACACCATATATTTT. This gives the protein CASSAFLGQGVMANTIYF.

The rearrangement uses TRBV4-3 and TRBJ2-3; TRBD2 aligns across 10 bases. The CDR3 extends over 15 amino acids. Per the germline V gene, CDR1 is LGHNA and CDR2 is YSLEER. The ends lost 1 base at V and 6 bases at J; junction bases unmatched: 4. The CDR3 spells CASSQVSGRTDTQYF. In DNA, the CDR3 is TGCGCCAGCAGCCAAGTTAGCGGGAGGACTGATACGCAGTATTTT.

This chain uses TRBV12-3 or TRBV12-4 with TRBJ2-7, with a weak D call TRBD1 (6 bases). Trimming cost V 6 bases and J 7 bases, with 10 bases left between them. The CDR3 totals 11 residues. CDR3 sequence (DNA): TGTGCCAGCAGCCGCCAGGGGGAGCAGTACTTC. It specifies CASSRQGEQYF.

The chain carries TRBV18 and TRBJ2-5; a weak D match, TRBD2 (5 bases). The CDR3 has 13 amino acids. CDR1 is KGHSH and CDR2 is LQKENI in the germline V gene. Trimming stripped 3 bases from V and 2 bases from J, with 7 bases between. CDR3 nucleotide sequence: TGTGCCAGCTCACCCGGGATTCAAGAGACCCAGTACTTC. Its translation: CASSPGIQETQYF.

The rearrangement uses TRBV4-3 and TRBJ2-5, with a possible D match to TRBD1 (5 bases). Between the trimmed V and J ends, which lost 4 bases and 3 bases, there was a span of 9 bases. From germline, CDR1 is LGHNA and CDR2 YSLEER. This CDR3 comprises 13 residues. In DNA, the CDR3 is TGCGCCAGCAGCCCAGGGTCCAAAGAGACCCAGTACTTC. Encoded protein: CASSPGSKETQYF.

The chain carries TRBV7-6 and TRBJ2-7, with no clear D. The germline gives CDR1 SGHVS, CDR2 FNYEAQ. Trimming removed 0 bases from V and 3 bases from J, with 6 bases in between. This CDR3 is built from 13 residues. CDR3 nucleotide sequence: TGTGCCAGCAGCTTAGCCGTCAGCTACGAGCAGTACTTC. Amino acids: CASSLAVSYEQYF.

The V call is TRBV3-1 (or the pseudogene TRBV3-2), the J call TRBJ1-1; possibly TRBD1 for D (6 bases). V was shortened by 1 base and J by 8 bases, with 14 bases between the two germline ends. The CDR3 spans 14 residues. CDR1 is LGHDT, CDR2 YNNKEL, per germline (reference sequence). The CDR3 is CASSQGGTTREAFF. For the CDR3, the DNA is TGTGCCAGCAGCCAAGGAGGGACAACCCGAGAAGCTTTCTTT.

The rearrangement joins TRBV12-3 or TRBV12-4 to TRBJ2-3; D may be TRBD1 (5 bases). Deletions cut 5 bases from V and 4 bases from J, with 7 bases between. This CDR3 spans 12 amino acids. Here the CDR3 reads CASSPGPDTQYF. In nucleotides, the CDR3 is TGTGCCAGCAGTCCAGGGCCAGATACGCAGTATTTT.

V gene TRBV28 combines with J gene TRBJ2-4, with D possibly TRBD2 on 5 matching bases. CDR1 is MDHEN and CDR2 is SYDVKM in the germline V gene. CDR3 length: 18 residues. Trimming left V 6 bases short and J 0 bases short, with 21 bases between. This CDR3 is CASSPSVRGLLAKNIQYF. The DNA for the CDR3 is TGTGCCAGCAGCCCCTCGGTGCGAGGACTCCTAGCCAAAAACATTCAGTACTTC.

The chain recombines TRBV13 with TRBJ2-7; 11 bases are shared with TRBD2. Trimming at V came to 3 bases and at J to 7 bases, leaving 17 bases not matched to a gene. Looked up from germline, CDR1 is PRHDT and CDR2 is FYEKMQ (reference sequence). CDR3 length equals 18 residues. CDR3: CASSLRVLAGGSREEQYF. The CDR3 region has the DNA TGTGCCAGCAGCTTGAGGGTCCTAGCGGGGGGCTCAAGGGAAGAGCAGTACTTC. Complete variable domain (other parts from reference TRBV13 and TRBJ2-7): AAGVIQSPRHLIKEKRETATLKCYPIPRHDTVYWYQQGPGQDPQFLISFYEKMQSDKGSIPDRFSAQQFSDYHSELNMSSLELGDSALYFCASSLRVLAGGSREEQYFGPGTRLTVT.

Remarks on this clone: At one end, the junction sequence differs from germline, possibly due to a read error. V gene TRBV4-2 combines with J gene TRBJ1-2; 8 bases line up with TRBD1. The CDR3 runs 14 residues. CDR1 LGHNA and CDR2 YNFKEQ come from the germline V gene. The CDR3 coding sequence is TGTGCCAGCAGCCAAGGGGGGGGACAGGCCACCCTTATGTTC. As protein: CASSQGGGQATLMF.

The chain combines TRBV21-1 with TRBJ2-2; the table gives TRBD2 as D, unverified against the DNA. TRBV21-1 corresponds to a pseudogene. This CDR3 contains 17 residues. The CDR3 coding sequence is TGTGCCAGCACTAGCGGGACCCACTATGTTTTTACCGGGGAGCTGTTTTTT. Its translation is CASTSGTHYVFTGELFF.